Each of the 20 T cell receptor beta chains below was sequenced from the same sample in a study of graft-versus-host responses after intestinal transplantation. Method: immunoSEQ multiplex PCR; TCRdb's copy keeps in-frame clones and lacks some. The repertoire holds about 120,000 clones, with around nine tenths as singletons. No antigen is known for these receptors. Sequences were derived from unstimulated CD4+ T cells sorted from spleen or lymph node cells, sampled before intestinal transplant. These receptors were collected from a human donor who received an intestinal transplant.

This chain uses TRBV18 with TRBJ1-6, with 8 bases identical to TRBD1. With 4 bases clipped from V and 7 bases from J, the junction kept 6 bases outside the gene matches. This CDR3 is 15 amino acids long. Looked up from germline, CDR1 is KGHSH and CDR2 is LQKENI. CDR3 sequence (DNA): TGTGCCAGCTCACTACCGGGACAGGTCAATTCACCCCTCCACTTT. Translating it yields CASSLPGQVNSPLHF.

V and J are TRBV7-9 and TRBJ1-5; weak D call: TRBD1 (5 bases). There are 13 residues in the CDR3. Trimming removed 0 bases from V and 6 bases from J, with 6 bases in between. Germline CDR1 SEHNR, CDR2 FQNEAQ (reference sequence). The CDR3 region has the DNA TGTGCCAGCAGCTTAGCGCAGGGTCAGCCCCAGCATTTT. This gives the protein CASSLAQGQPQHF.

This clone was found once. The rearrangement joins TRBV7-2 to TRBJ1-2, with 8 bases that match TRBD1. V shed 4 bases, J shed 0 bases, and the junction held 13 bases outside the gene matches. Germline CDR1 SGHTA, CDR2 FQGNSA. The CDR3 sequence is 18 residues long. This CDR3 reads CASSSVLGQGIANYGYTF. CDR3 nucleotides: TGTGCCAGCAGCTCTGTACTAGGACAGGGAATAGCTAACTATGGCTACACCTTC.

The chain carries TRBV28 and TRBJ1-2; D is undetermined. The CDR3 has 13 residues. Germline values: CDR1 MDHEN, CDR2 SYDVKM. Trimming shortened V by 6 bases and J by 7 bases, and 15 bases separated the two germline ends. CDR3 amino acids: CASSSTAFTGYTF. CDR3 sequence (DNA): TGTGCCAGCAGCTCCACAGCTTTCACTGGCTACACCTTC.

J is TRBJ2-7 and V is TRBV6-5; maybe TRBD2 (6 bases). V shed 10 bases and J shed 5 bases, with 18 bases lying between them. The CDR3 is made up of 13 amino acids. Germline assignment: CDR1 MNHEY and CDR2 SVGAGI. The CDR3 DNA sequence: TGTGCCATCGCATCGGGACTTGTGGACGAGCAGTACTTC. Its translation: CAIASGLVDEQYF.

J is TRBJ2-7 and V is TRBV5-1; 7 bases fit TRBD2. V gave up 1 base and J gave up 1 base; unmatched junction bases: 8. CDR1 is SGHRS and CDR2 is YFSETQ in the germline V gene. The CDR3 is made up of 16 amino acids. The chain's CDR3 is CASSLMLTGGSYEQYF. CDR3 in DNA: TGCGCCAGCAGCTTGATGTTGACGGGGGGTTCCTACGAGCAGTACTTC. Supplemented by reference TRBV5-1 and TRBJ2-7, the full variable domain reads KAGVTQTPRYLIKTRGQQVTLSCSPISGHRSVSWYQQTPGQGLQFLFEYFSETQRNKGNFPGRFSGRQFSNSRSEMNVSTLELGDSALYLCASSLMLTGGSYEQYFGPGTRLTVT.

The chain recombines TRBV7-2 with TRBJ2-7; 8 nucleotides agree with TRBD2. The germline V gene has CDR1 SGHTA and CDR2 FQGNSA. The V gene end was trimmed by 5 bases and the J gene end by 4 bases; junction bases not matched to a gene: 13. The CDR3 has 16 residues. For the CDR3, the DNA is TGTGCCAGCAGCACTGAGGGGCGCGGGAGGAGGTACGAGCAGTACTTC. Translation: CASSTEGRGRRYEQYF.

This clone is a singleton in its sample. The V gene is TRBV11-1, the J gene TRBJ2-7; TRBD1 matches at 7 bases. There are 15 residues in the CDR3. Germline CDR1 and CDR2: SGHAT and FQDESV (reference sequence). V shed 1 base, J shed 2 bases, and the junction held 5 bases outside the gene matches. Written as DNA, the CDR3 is TGTGCCAGCAGCTTAGAGCGGACAGGTCCCTACGAGCAGTACTTC. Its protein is CASSLERTGPYEQYF.

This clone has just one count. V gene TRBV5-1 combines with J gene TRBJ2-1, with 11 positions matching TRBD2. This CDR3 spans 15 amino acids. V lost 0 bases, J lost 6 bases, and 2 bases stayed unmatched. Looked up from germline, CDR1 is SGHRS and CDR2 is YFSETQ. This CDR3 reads CASSLGLAGTNEQFF. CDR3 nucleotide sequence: TGCGCCAGCAGCTTGGGACTAGCGGGGACCAATGAGCAGTTCTTC.

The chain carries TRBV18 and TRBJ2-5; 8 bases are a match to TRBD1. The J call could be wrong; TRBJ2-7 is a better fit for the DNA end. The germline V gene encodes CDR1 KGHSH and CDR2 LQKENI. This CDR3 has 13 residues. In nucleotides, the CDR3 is TGTGCCAGCTCAACGGGACAGGCGGACGAGCAGTACTTC. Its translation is CASSTGQADEQYF.

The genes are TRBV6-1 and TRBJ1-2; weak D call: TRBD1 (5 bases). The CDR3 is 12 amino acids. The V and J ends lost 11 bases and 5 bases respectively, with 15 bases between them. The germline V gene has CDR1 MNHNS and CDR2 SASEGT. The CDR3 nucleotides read TGTGCCGGCTCTGGGGGGGGGTATGGCTACACCTTC. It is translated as CAGSGGGYGYTF.

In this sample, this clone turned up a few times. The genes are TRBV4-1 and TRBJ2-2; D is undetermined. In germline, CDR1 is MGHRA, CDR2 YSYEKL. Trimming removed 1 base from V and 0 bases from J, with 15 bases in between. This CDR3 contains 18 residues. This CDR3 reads CASSQAYSLYSNTGELFF. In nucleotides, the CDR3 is TGCGCCAGCAGCCAAGCTTACAGCCTTTACTCGAACACCGGGGAGCTGTTTTTT.

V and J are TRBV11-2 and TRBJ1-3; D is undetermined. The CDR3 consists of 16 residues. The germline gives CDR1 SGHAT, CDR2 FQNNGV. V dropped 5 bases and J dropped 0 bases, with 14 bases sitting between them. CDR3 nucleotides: TGTGCCAGCAGCCGCAGTGGGCACCGCTCTGGAAACACCATATATTTT. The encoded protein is CASSRSGHRSGNTIYF.

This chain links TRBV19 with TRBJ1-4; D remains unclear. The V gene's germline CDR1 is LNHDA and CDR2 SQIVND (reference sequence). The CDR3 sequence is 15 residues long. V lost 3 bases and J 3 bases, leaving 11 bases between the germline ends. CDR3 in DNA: TGTGCCAGTAGTATTGTGGGAGTACCTAATGAAAAACTGTTTTTT. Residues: CASSIVGVPNEKLFF.

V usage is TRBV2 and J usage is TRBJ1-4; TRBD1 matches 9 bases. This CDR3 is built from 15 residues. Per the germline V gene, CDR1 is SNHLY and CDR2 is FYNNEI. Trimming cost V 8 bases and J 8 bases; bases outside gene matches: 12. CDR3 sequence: CASQNTGGVKEKLFF. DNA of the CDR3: TGTGCCAGCCAGAATACAGGGGGCGTGAAGGAAAAACTGTTTTTT.

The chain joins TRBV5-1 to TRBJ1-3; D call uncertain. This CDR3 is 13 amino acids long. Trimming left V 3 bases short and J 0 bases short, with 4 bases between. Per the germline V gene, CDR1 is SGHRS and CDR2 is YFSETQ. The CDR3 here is CASSSGSGNTIYF. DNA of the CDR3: TGCGCCAGCAGCTCCGGCTCTGGAAACACCATATATTTT.

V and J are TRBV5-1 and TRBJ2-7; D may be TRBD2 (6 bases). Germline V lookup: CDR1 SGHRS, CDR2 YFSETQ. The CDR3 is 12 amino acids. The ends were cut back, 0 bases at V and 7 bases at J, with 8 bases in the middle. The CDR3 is CASSLVGGEQYF. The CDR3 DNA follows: TGCGCCAGCAGCTTGGTGGGGGGAGAGCAGTACTTC.

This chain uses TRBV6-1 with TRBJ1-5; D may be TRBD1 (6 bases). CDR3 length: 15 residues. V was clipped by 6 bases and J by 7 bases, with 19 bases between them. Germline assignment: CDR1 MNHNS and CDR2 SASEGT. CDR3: CASRPGGPGKQPQHF. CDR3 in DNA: TGTGCCAGCAGGCCGGGGGGGCCCGGGAAACAGCCCCAGCATTTT.

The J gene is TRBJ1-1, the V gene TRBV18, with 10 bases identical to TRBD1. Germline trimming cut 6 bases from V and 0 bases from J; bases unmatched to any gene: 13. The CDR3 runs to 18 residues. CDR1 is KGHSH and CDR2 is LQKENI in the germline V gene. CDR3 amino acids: CASSRPRQGAEVNTEAFF. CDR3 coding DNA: TGTGCCAGCTCGCGCCCAAGACAGGGGGCCGAGGTGAACACTGAAGCTTTCTTT. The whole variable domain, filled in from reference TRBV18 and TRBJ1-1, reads NAGVMQNPRHLVRRRGQEARLRCSPMKGHSHVYWYRQLPEEGLKFMVYLQKENIIDESGMPKERFSAEFPKEGPSILRIQQVVRGDSAAYFCASSRPRQGAEVNTEAFFGQGTRLTVV.

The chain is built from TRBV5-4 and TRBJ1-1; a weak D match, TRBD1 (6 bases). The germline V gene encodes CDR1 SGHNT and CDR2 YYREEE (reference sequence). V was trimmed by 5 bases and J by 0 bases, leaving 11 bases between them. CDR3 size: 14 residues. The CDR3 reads CASRQQGLNTEAFF. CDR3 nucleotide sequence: TGTGCCAGCAGACAACAGGGTTTGAACACTGAAGCTTTCTTT.